Shown below are 15 T cell receptor beta chains from a single sample sequenced in a study of T cell clones after liver transplantation. Assay used: immunoSEQ multiplex PCR; TCRdb lists only in-frame clones, some missing. The repertoire has roughly 20,000 clones, 80% of them found once; the top ten carry about 40%. This sample comprised CD8+ T cells from blood, obtained around 50 months after liver transplant. These receptors were obtained from a human patient who received a liver transplant. Part of the T cell pool may stem from the graft donor.

The V call is TRBV4-3, the J call TRBJ2-5; TRBD2 might be the D (5 bases). Trimming removed 4 bases at V and 7 bases at J, with 16 bases between. CDR1 and CDR2 (germline): LGHNA, YSLEER. CDR3 length equals 14 residues. The CDR3 sequence is CASSPGGDSGTQYF. The CDR3 DNA reads TGCGCCAGCAGCCCAGGAGGAGATTCTGGGACCCAGTACTTC.

This clone is medium-sized within its sample. The V call is TRBV7-9, the J call TRBJ1-1; 8 nucleotides match TRBD1. The CDR3 is 12 residues long. Per the germline V gene, CDR1 is SEHNR and CDR2 is FQNEAQ (reference sequence). V was clipped by 5 bases and J by 8 bases; unmatched bases: 4. The CDR3 spells CASSLGQGEAFF. The CDR3 DNA is TGTGCCAGCAGCCTCGGACAGGGAGAAGCTTTCTTT.

In its sample, this clone was seen once. The chain has TRBV5-1 and TRBJ1-2, with D possibly matching TRBD1 (6 bases). The CDR3 is 18 amino acids. Germline V gives CDR1 SGHRS, CDR2 YFSETQ. Trimming stripped 0 bases from V and 0 bases from J, with 18 bases between. DNA for the CDR3: TGCGCCAGCAGCTTGGCCTATGTCAGGGGCGCTTCTAACTATGGCTACACCTTC. This codes for CASSLAYVRGASNYGYTF.

V usage is TRBV27 and J usage is TRBJ2-1; 9 bases map to TRBD2. Germline CDR1 reads MNHEY; CDR2 reads SMNVEV (reference sequence). Trimming took 6 bases from V and 7 from J; bases not matched to a gene: 10. The CDR3 consists of 15 residues. The DNA for the CDR3 is TGTGCCAGCAGCACCCCGGCGGGACTAGCAAATGAGCAGTTCTTC. It is translated as CASSTPAGLANEQFF.

The V and J genes are TRBV4-3 and TRBJ2-2; 10 bases align to TRBD2. The CDR3 loop spans 19 amino acids. The V segment lost 0 bases and the J segment 2 bases; nucleotides outside the gene matches: 9. Germline assignment: CDR1 LGHNA and CDR2 YSLEER. DNA of the CDR3: TGCGCCAGCAGCCAAGACATCCTAGCGGGGGACGAAAACACCGGGGAGCTGTTTTTT. Residues: CASSQDILAGDENTGELFF.

This clone occurred once. The chain combines TRBV27 with TRBJ2-7; D might be TRBD1 (7 bases). Germline-derived CDR1 and CDR2 are MNHEY and SMNVEV (reference sequence). The V end was cut by 6 bases, the J end by 2 bases, with 17 bases between. The CDR3 is 15 amino acids. CDR3: CASSPRGANAYEQYF. The CDR3 DNA sequence: TGTGCCAGCAGCCCCAGGGGGGCGAACGCCTACGAGCAGTACTTC.

J is TRBJ2-5 and V is TRBV7-2; the D is unclear. V was trimmed by 5 bases and J by 4 bases, leaving 17 bases between them. The CDR3 is 15 residues long. CDR1 and CDR2 from the germline V gene are SGHTA and FQGNSA. CDR3 nucleotide sequence: TGTGCCAGCAGCCCCATTAACCTACTCGGAGAGACCCAGTACTTC. Its protein product is CASSPINLLGETQYF. The full variable domain, in which reference TRBV7-2 and TRBJ2-5 provide the parts outside the CDR3, is GAGVSQSPSNKVTEKGKDVELRCDPISGHTALYWYRQSLGQGLEFLIYFQGNSAPDKSGLPSDRFSAERTGGSVSTLTIQRTQQEDSAVYLCASSPINLLGETQYFGPGTRLLVL.

The genes are TRBV10-3 and TRBJ2-4; 9 positions match TRBD2. The CDR3 spans 14 residues. Germline V gene lookup returns CDR1 ENHRY and CDR2 SYGVKD. With V trimmed by 3 bases and J by 7 bases, 4 bases remained unmatched. CDR3 DNA sequence: TGTGCCATCAGTGACGGGACTAGCCAGAACATTCAGTACTTC. This encodes CAISDGTSQNIQYF.

The CDR3 spells CASSLVPRGGKDTQYF. The CDR3 DNA follows: TGTGCCAGCAGCTTAGTTCCGCGGGGGGGCAAAGATACGCAGTATTTT. V and J are TRBV11-2 and TRBJ2-3, with 9 nucleotides matching TRBD2. This CDR3 is 16 amino acids long. Germline values: CDR1 SGHAT, CDR2 FQNNGV. V shed 1 base and J 5 bases; nucleotides not matched to a gene: 7.

This chain links TRBV12-5 with TRBJ2-2; D remains unclear. There are 12 residues in the CDR3. Trimming took 6 bases from V and 6 from J, leaving 8 bases between them. Germline lookup yields CDR1 LGHNT and CDR2 FRNRAP. The CDR3 spells CASGWESGELFF. DNA of the CDR3: TGTGCTAGTGGGTGGGAATCCGGGGAGCTGTTTTTT.

Regarding this clone: A junction end diverges from the germline sequence, so it may reflect a read error. The J gene is TRBJ2-7, the V gene TRBV6-6; D not resolved. The CDR3 sequence is 12 residues long. In germline, CDR1 is MNHNY, CDR2 SVGAGI (reference sequence). Written as DNA, the CDR3 is TGTGCCAGCAGTGACTCCTTCTACGAGCAGTACTTC. Translated: CASSDSFYEQYF.

This chain connects TRBV6-1 to TRBJ2-7, with 7 bases aligning to TRBD1. The CDR3 totals 14 residues. Germline V gene lookup returns CDR1 MNHNS and CDR2 SASEGT. Germline trimming cut 4 bases from V and 2 bases from J; bases unmatched to any gene: 5. In DNA, the CDR3 is TGTGCCAGCAGTGGGACAGGAGCTGCCTACGAGCAGTACTTC. Protein: CASSGTGAAYEQYF.

The gene calls are TRBV19 and TRBJ1-1, with D possibly being TRBD1 (6 bases). Per germline, CDR1 LNHDA and CDR2 SQIVND (reference sequence). CDR3 length: 12 amino acids. V was clipped by 2 bases and J by 5 bases, with 6 bases between them. CDR3 sequence: CASSIRGTEAFF. For the CDR3, the DNA is TGTGCCAGTAGTATAAGGGGGACTGAAGCTTTCTTT.

The chain employs TRBV4-3 and TRBJ1-2; possible D gene TRBD1, 5 bases. The germline V and J ends were trimmed by 1 base and 7 bases, with 16 bases remaining between them. There are 15 residues in the CDR3. The germline V gene encodes CDR1 LGHNA and CDR2 YSLEER. CDR3 region: CASSQGEGTISGYTF. The CDR3 DNA reads as TGCGCCAGCAGCCAAGGGGAAGGGACTATAAGTGGCTACACCTTC.

The chain recombines TRBV19 with TRBJ2-3; TRBD1 might be the D (6 bases). The V end lost 6 bases, the J end lost 1 base, and 23 bases lay between the germline ends. Germline values: CDR1 LNHDA, CDR2 SQIVND (reference sequence). This CDR3 spans 18 amino acids. As DNA, the CDR3 is TGTGCCAGTAGCAAACCCCTCGACAGGTCGTCTGGCACAGATACGCAGTATTTT. It yields the protein CASSKPLDRSSGTDTQYF.